The TCR beta chain described here comes from a study of CD8+ T cells in alopecia areata. The study's findings and limits: Clonality in the scalp and expanded CD8+ clones ranked among the top 100 were significantly decreased by tofacitinib.

The V gene lost 1 base and the J gene lost 2 bases, with 11 bases spanning the gap. In germline, CDR1 is LNHNV, CDR2 YYDKDF (reference sequence). The CDR3 runs 15 residues. RNA was isolated and reverse transcribed to cDNA, the sequencing template. Method: immunoSEQ multiplex PCR; TCRdb's copy keeps in-frame clones and lacks some. This table has some 190,000 clones, approximately 72% appearing once. The treatment was: oral pan-JAK inhibitor, 5-10 mg twice daily. It was from alopecia areata patients that lesional scalp punch biopsies and peripheral blood were collected. Worth noting for this clone: The antigen is undetermined.

The V and J genes are TRBV15 and TRBJ2-5; D gene unclear. The sequence came from a human donor with alopecia areata. The sample was CD4+ T cells sorted from blood, taken at week 44, from a patient treated with tofacitinib. Here the CDR3 DNA reads TGTGCCACCAGCAGAGTCACCGGGCCACAAGAGACCCAGTACTTC. This encodes CATSRVTGPQETQYF.